What follows are 12 T cell receptor beta chains derived from one specimen sequenced in a study of blood T cell repertoires in COVID-19. Only in-frame clones appear in the TCRdb table, and some are missing; sequencing was by immunoSEQ multiplex PCR. This sample has some 66,000 clones, with roughly 84% found just once. What was sequenced was peripheral blood. These receptors were taken from a man in his forties or fifties with active COVID-19.

The rearrangement links TRBV5-6 to TRBJ2-2, with TRBD2 identical over 10 bases. V trimming: 5 bases; J trimming: 6 bases; junction bases outside the gene matches: 7. The germline V gene has CDR1 SGHDT and CDR2 YYEEEE. This CDR3 comprises 15 residues. Written as DNA, the CDR3 is TGTGCCAGCAGACGGACTAGCGGTTCACCCGGGGAGCTGTTTTTT. Encoded protein: CASRRTSGSPGELFF.

The genes are TRBV24-1 and TRBJ2-7; D is perhaps TRBD2 (7 bases). V lost 1 base and J lost 3, with 18 bases in between. The CDR3 contains 17 residues. Germline CDR1 reads KGHDR; CDR2 reads SFDVKD. The CDR3 loop is CATSDFWGGRSLYEQYF. In nucleotides, the CDR3 is TGTGCCACCAGTGATTTTTGGGGGGGGCGGTCCCTCTACGAGCAGTACTTC.

The chain employs TRBV12-3 or TRBV12-4 and TRBJ2-2; D possibly corresponds to TRBD1 (5 bases). The CDR3 extends over 13 amino acids. V lost 6 bases and J 4 bases, leaving 9 bases between the germline ends. The CDR3 loop reads CASRRDSTGELFF. The DNA of the CDR3 is TGTGCCAGCAGGCGCGACAGCACCGGGGAGCTGTTTTTT.

The chain joins TRBV12-3 or TRBV12-4 to TRBJ2-1; D may be TRBD1 (6 bases). V lost 6 bases and J 6 bases, leaving 9 bases between the germline ends. This CDR3 is built from 12 residues. The CDR3 protein is CASRPQGNEQFF. For the CDR3, the DNA is TGTGCCAGCAGGCCACAGGGCAATGAGCAGTTCTTC.

This clone was observed a few times. The chain links TRBV7-8 to TRBJ2-6; 7 positions agree with TRBD1. This CDR3 is 13 amino acids long. J was trimmed by 9 bases and V by 5 bases; bases with no gene match: 4. Germline V CDR1 and CDR2: SGHVS, FQNEAQ. CDR3 residues: CASSPGQYNVLTF. In nucleotides, the CDR3 is TGTGCCAGCAGCCCGGGACAGTACAACGTCCTGACTTTC.

This clone was recorded once. The chain is built from TRBV5-1 and TRBJ2-7; 10 bases align to TRBD1. Per germline, CDR1 SGHRS and CDR2 YFSETQ. The V gene end was trimmed by 5 bases and the J gene end by 5 bases; junction bases not matched to a gene: 7. The CDR3 contains 14 residues. As DNA, the CDR3 is TGCGCCAGCAGTTCCGGGACAGGGGAGGACGAGCAGTACTTC. Translated: CASSSGTGEDEQYF.

The chain carries TRBV15 and TRBJ2-1, with 7 bases lining up with TRBD1. This CDR3 has 12 residues. Trimming took 6 bases from V and 7 from J; bases not matched to a gene: 3. Germline V gene lookup returns CDR1 LNHNV and CDR2 YYDKDF (reference sequence). CDR3 nucleotide sequence: TGTGCCACCAGTCAACAGGGGAATGAGCAGTTCTTC. As protein: CATSQQGNEQFF.

The chain is built from TRBV12-5 and TRBJ2-7; 9 bases are shared with TRBD1. With 5 bases clipped from V and 5 bases from J, the junction kept 10 bases outside the gene matches. CDR1 is LGHNT and CDR2 is FRNRAP in the germline V gene. The CDR3 totals 15 residues. CDR3 in amino acids: CASGGSGTGIHEQYF. CDR3 nucleotides: TGTGCTAGTGGTGGCTCCGGGACAGGGATCCACGAGCAGTACTTC.

V and J are TRBV2 and TRBJ2-1, with 10 bases lining up with TRBD2. Germline-derived CDR1 and CDR2 are SNHLY and FYNNEI. The CDR3 is 17 residues long. V lost 6 bases, J lost 5 bases, and 13 bases stayed unmatched. The CDR3 DNA follows: TGTGCCAGCAGACCTACCCAACTAGCGGGAACCAACAATGAGCAGTTCTTC. Translating it yields CASRPTQLAGTNNEQFF.

This chain joins TRBV18 and TRBJ2-1; TRBD1 aligns across 8 bases. Germline V CDR1 and CDR2: KGHSH, LQKENI. This CDR3 has 15 amino acids. V trimming: 2 bases; J trimming: 6 bases; junction bases outside the gene matches: 6. The CDR3, as DNA: TGTGCCAGCTCACCAAGCCAGGGGGCTCTCAATGAGCAGTTCTTC. It codes for CASSPSQGALNEQFF.

This chain connects TRBV24-1 to TRBJ1-5; TRBD1 agrees at 7 bases. Germline V lookup: CDR1 KGHDR, CDR2 SFDVKD. The CDR3 totals 17 residues. Losses at the gene ends were 5 bases for V and 1 base for J; bases not matched to a gene: 10. CDR3 in amino acids: CATSGSTARGSNQPQHF. CDR3 DNA: TGTGCCACCAGTGGATCAACCGCCAGGGGGAGCAATCAGCCCCAGCATTTT.

CDR3 residues: CASSMTLNEKLFF. The CDR3 DNA sequence: TGTGCCAGCAGTATGACTCTAAATGAAAAACTGTTTTTT. This sequence joins TRBV6-5 and TRBJ1-4; no clear D gene. The CDR3 covers 13 residues. CDR1 and CDR2 (germline): MNHEY, SVGAGI. The germline V and J ends were trimmed by 5 bases and 5 bases, with 9 bases remaining between them.